Listed here are 22 T cell receptor beta chains from one sample, sequenced in a study of T cell changes during pregnancy in multiple sclerosis. Sequencing used immunoSEQ multiplex PCR; TCRdb keeps in-frame clones, though not all of them. Of roughly 41,000 clones in the sample, more than 70% were seen once. This sample comprised CD8+ T cells from peripheral blood mononuclear cells, obtained in the third trimester of pregnancy. These receptors came from a female donor with multiple sclerosis, enrolled in a pregnancy study.

CDR3 in DNA: TGTGCCAGCAGTTACAGGGGTAGCTCCTACGAGCAGTACTTC. The encoded protein is CASSYRGSSYEQYF. This chain uses TRBV28 with TRBJ2-7, with 7 bases aligning to TRBD1. Looked up from germline, CDR1 is MDHEN and CDR2 is SYDVKM. The CDR3 runs 14 residues. V shed 4 bases and J 0 bases; nucleotides not matched to a gene: 3.

This rearrangement joins TRBV7-9 to TRBJ2-2, with 11 bases that match TRBD2. V shed 4 bases and J 5 bases; nucleotides not matched to a gene: 9. Germline values: CDR1 SEHNR, CDR2 FQNEAQ (reference sequence). The CDR3 is 17 amino acids. CDR3 residues: CASSSPRLAGRTGELFF. DNA for the CDR3: TGTGCCAGCAGCTCGCCCCGACTAGCGGGGCGGACCGGGGAGCTGTTTTTT.

V is TRBV7-9 and J is TRBJ1-5; D is unclear. The CDR3 runs to 12 residues. Trimming left V 4 bases short and J 7 bases short, with 8 bases between. Germline V CDR1 and CDR2: SEHNR, FQNEAQ (reference sequence). The CDR3: CASSSGFQPQHF. CDR3 DNA: TGTGCCAGCAGCTCCGGGTTCCAGCCCCAGCATTTT.

V is TRBV9 and J is TRBJ1-1; D perhaps matches TRBD1 (6 bases). V was cut by 0 bases and J by 1 base, with 22 bases left in between. The CDR3 is made up of 19 amino acids. The germline gives CDR1 SGDLS, CDR2 YYNGEE. The CDR3 region is CASSVAPPPGGPWNTEAFF. CDR3 DNA sequence: TGTGCCAGCAGCGTAGCTCCCCCCCCGGGGGGGCCCTGGAACACTGAAGCTTTCTTT.

The chain joins TRBV5-4 to TRBJ2-4; D gene ambiguous. V was clipped by 3 bases and J by 0 bases, with 13 bases between them. Looked up from germline, CDR1 is SGHNT and CDR2 is YYREEE (reference sequence). The CDR3 has 16 residues. The CDR3 here is CASSSEAVSAKNIQYF. The CDR3 nucleotides are TGTGCCAGCAGCTCCGAGGCCGTTTCAGCCAAAAACATTCAGTACTTC.

The chain carries TRBV5-6 and TRBJ1-5; 7 bases agree with TRBD1. Per germline, CDR1 SGHDT and CDR2 YYEEEE. V dropped 4 bases and J dropped 0; count of bases not matched to a gene: 4. There are 15 residues in the CDR3. The CDR3 sequence: CASSAGGYSNQPQHF. As DNA, the CDR3 is TGTGCCAGCAGCGCAGGGGGTTATAGCAATCAGCCCCAGCATTTT.

The chain has TRBV27 and TRBJ1-6, with 7 nucleotides matching TRBD1. Trimming cost V 3 bases and J 7 bases; bases outside gene matches: 3. The germline gives CDR1 MNHEY, CDR2 SMNVEV (reference sequence). The CDR3 runs 14 residues. CDR3 DNA sequence: TGTGCCAGCAGTTTTAGGGACAGCAATTCACCCCTCCACTTT. Its translation is CASSFRDSNSPLHF.

The chain has TRBV5-4 and TRBJ2-1, with TRBD2 matching 13 bases. CDR1 is SGHNT and CDR2 is YYREEE in the germline V gene (reference sequence). V was pared by 1 base and J by 9 bases, with 1 base of the junction left unmatched. This CDR3 has 14 amino acids. CDR3 DNA sequence: TGTGCCAGCAGCTTGACTAGCGGGGGGGTTGAGCAGTTCTTC. Translating it yields CASSLTSGGVEQFF. The entire variable domain, with the rest obtained from reference TRBV5-4 and TRBJ2-1, is as follows: ETGVTQSPTHLIKTRGQQVTLRCSSQSGHNTVSWYQQALGQGPQFIFQYYREEENGRGNFPPRFSGLQFPNYSSELNVNALELDDSALYLCASSLTSGGVEQFFGPGTRLTVL.

This clone occurred a few times. The chain has TRBV4-2 and TRBJ2-2; 7 bases are shared with TRBD1. CDR3 size: 15 residues. Trimming took 4 bases from V and 1 from J; bases not matched to a gene: 3. Germline CDR1 LGHNA, CDR2 YNFKEQ. The CDR3 loop reads CASSPRQGNTGELFF. The CDR3, as DNA: TGTGCCAGCAGCCCTAGACAGGGGAACACCGGGGAGCTGTTTTTT.

In this sample, this clone turned up once. The chain employs TRBV19 and TRBJ1-5, with TRBD1 matching over 12 bases. The V and J ends lost 2 bases and 0 bases, in that order; junction bases with no gene match: 8. CDR1 and CDR2 (germline): LNHDA, SQIVND (reference sequence). The CDR3 sequence is 19 residues long. The chain's CDR3 is CASSIPSGQGAISNQPQHF. CDR3 sequence (DNA): TGTGCCAGTAGTATACCGTCGGGACAGGGGGCAATTAGCAATCAGCCCCAGCATTTT.

The chain carries TRBV7-8 and TRBJ1-3; D is ambiguous. This CDR3 contains 16 residues. Germline V gives CDR1 SGHVS, CDR2 FQNEAQ. V was trimmed by 2 bases and J by 2 bases, leaving 13 bases between them. The CDR3 loop reads CASSLHLQEAGNTIYF. CDR3 coding DNA: TGTGCCAGCAGCTTACACCTACAAGAGGCTGGAAACACCATATATTTT.

V usage is TRBV6-5 and J usage is TRBJ2-7; 7 nucleotides align to TRBD1. CDR1 is MNHEY, CDR2 SVGAGI, per germline. The V segment lost 5 bases and the J segment 2 bases; nucleotides outside the gene matches: 9. The CDR3 sequence is 15 residues long. The CDR3 loop reads CASSPRTGRPYEQYF. The CDR3 nucleotides read TGTGCCAGCAGTCCCCGGACAGGTCGTCCCTACGAGCAGTACTTC.

The CDR3 DNA sequence: TGTGCCAGCAGTTTTGACAGGGGAGCTGGAAACACCATATATTTT. Translating gives CASSFDRGAGNTIYF. This rearrangement joins TRBV6-6 to TRBJ1-3, with 8 bases fitting TRBD1. This CDR3 has 15 residues. Trimming took 4 bases from V and 2 from J; bases not matched to a gene: 4. Looked up from germline, CDR1 is MNHNY and CDR2 is SVGAGI (reference sequence).

Only a few counts were recorded for this clone. The V and J genes are TRBV6-1 and TRBJ2-2; no clear D gene. CDR3 length: 14 residues. Trimming pared 2 bases from V and 6 bases from J, leaving 10 bases between. Germline V gives CDR1 MNHNS, CDR2 SASEGT. CDR3 amino acids: CASSEHLPPGELFF. CDR3 coding DNA: TGTGCCAGCAGTGAACACTTGCCCCCCGGGGAGCTGTTTTTT.

The chain uses TRBV29-1 and TRBJ2-7; perhaps TRBD1 as D (5 bases). With 2 bases removed from V and 0 bases from J, the gap between germline ends came to 17 bases. CDR1 SQVTM and CDR2 ANQGSEA come from the germline V gene. This CDR3 has 16 amino acids. The CDR3 is CSVESSGRGHSYEQYF. The CDR3 nucleotides are TGCAGCGTTGAAAGCTCTGGAAGGGGCCACTCCTACGAGCAGTACTTC.

This clone was observed once. This chain links TRBV4-1 with TRBJ2-7, with D maybe TRBD2 (6 bases). V lost 4 bases and J 2 bases, leaving 15 bases between the germline ends. Germline loops: CDR1 MGHRA, CDR2 YSYEKL. The CDR3 consists of 15 residues. The CDR3 region has the DNA TGCGCCAGCAGCCTCAGGGACTTTCCCCCCTACGAGCAGTACTTC. As protein: CASSLRDFPPYEQYF.

The chain has TRBV7-8 and TRBJ2-1, with 14 bases matching TRBD2. The V and J ends lost 6 bases and 8 bases, in that order; junction bases with no gene match: 12. This CDR3 is built from 17 residues. Looked up from germline, CDR1 is SGHVS and CDR2 is FQNEAQ. CDR3 DNA sequence: TGTGCCAGCAGGTCCGGGACTAGCGGGGGCCTGCCCTATGAGCAGTTCTTC. Its translation is CASRSGTSGGLPYEQFF.

The chain has TRBV7-8 and TRBJ1-1; D gene ambiguous. The CDR3 is 15 amino acids. V was shortened by 1 base and J by 0 bases, with 9 bases between the two germline ends. The germline V gene encodes CDR1 SGHVS and CDR2 FQNEAQ. The CDR3 protein is CASSLGVKVNTEAFF. The DNA for the CDR3 is TGTGCCAGCAGCTTAGGAGTGAAAGTGAACACTGAAGCTTTCTTT.

The CDR3 sequence: CAWSQGANTEAFF. For the CDR3, the DNA is TGTGCCTGGAGTCAGGGCGCGAACACTGAAGCTTTCTTT. The rearrangement uses TRBV30 and TRBJ1-1, with D possibly being TRBD1 (5 bases). CDR1 is GTSNPN, CDR2 SVGIG, per germline (reference sequence). Trimming shortened V by 2 bases and J by 1 base, and 8 bases separated the two germline ends. There are 13 residues in the CDR3.

The rearrangement uses TRBV6-5 and TRBJ1-2; 10 bases are a match to TRBD1. The CDR3 covers 14 residues. Losses at the gene ends were 5 bases for V and 6 bases for J; bases not matched to a gene: 6. Germline CDR1 reads MNHEY; CDR2 reads SVGAGI. The CDR3 DNA sequence: TGTGCCAGCAGTCCGTCGGGGACAGGGGATGGCTACACCTTC. This sequence encodes CASSPSGTGDGYTF.

This clone was observed a few times. J is TRBJ1-6 and V is TRBV7-2, with D possibly TRBD1 on 6 matching bases. Germline CDR1 SGHTA, CDR2 FQGNSA. V was clipped by 7 bases and J by 4 bases, with 14 bases between them. This CDR3 has 15 amino acids. CDR3 in DNA: TGTGCCAGCACCCAGGGGCACCCTTATAATTCACCCCTCCACTTT. It codes for CASTQGHPYNSPLHF.

The table lists this clone with a count of one. This chain connects TRBV9 to TRBJ2-1, with TRBD2 matching over 8 bases. The CDR3 spans 16 residues. With 0 bases clipped from V and 7 bases from J, the junction kept 9 bases outside the gene matches. CDR1 is SGDLS, CDR2 YYNGEE, per germline. CDR3 in amino acids: CASSVGLAGRENEQFF. The CDR3 coding sequence is TGTGCCAGCAGCGTAGGGTTAGCGGGGCGTGAGAATGAGCAGTTCTTC.